This T cell receptor (beta chain) was sequenced during a study of blood T cells in healthy people across ages. V lost 3 bases and J lost 8, with 22 bases in between. There are 16 residues in the CDR3. CDR1 and CDR2 (germline): DFQATT, SNEGSKA (reference sequence). Primed by a sample-barcoded 5' primer and a J-beta primer mix, a second PCR proceeded for 7 to 11 cycles. There were at least 3 million CDR3-containing paired-end reads obtained from each sample. TCRdb itself ran the 5' RACE reads through MiXCR, one entry per CDR3 protein. The table shows some 1.8 million distinct CDR3 sequences, with roughly 43% occurring only once. Overall study findings and caveats: PBMCs that were unsorted prevented a conclusive naive versus antigen-experienced comparison. Per million T cells, TCR beta diversity dropped roughly linearly as age increased.

This clonotype was observed a few times. Its matching antigen is unknown. The authors extracted at least 5 micrograms of total RNA per sample. The sample taken for sequencing was blood. This sequence joins TRBV20-1 and TRBJ1-4; D is perhaps TRBD1 (6 bases). The source is a human donor in good health. CDR3 nucleotide sequence: TGCAGTGCTAGGACCACAGGGACGTTGCCTGGAGAAAAACTGTTTTTT. It yields the protein CSARTTGTLPGEKLFF.